This is a list of T cell receptor beta chains from one sample in a study of shared clonotypes between healthy human individuals. TCRdb keeps only in-frame clones here, not all; method: immunoSEQ multiplex PCR. The table shows about 2.4 million clones, with roughly 93% occurring only once. Sample: naive CD4+ T cells from PBMCs. The receptors stem from a young man in good health. Some clones in this sample may be carry-over from other donors' samples. CDR3s include the opening cysteine and the closing phenylalanine or tryptophan.

TRBV5-1	CASSLGGGETQYF
TRBV5-1	CASSRGREGETQYF
TRBV19	CASSTTGGNYEQYF
TRBV2	CASSEMTVKAFF
TRBV6-6	CASGTVSSYEQYF
TRBV11-3	CASSLSVGRDRGDTGELFF
TRBV14	CASSQGVGQYF
TRBV28	CASGQGSYEQYF
TRBV28	CASSPAGDYGYTF
TRBV18	CASSPRLAGPKDNEQFF
TRBV2	CASSAPSGRYEQFF
TRBV6-5	CASSVSRDTEAFF
TRBV5-1	CASSSAIAGARLGSYEQYF
TRBV11-1	CASSPRTGKEDTQYF
TRBV19	CASTIKGEPQHF
TRBV11-2	CASSLGANYGYTF
TRBV7-2	CASSLLGSSYEQYF
TRBV21-1	CASSKVQGKNYGYTF
TRBV6-5	CASSAQRPLGGEQFF
TRBV30	CAWRGRRYDSNQPQHF
TRBV29-1	CSAGGSGSFEQYF
TRBV27	CASSYKTSGRRGTDTQYF
TRBV5-1	CASSSGTGREKLFF
TRBV7-9	CASSLTQGVQAFF
TRBV28	CASRQGSNQPQHF
TRBV5-1	CASSPGAGGLNQPQHF
TRBV7-8	CASSHLGANVLTF
TRBV4-1	CASSQGRGARSYNEQFF
TRBV4-1	CASSRQLAGSSYEQYF
TRBV28	CASSLPGLGTYNEQFF
TRBV7-2	CASSWGQNYGYTF
TRBV28	CASSLGTWGEQYF
TRBV7-2	CASSLFSRGNSPLHF
TRBV5-1	CASSGESRETQYF
TRBV5-4	CASSLGQYNEQFF
TRBV11-2	CASSLTPGVGYQETQYF